Below, 14 T cell receptor beta chains from the same sample are listed, as sequenced in a study of T cells in Graves' hyperthyroidism and ophthalmopathy. The TCR beta CDR3 regions underwent amplification using RNA transcripts as the source. With the HTBI primer set, the TCR CDR3 went through a first round of RT-PCR. MiXCR, applied by TCRdb to the multiplex PCR reads, yields one record per CDR3 protein. Of 650,000 to 750,000 distinct CDR3 sequences detected, about 15% appear once; the ten largest clones hold about 9.4%. Input material: blood. Receptors originate from a young woman with Graves' hyperthyroidism.

V usage is TRBV29-1 and J usage is TRBJ2-3; TRBD2 aligns across 7 bases. The CDR3 runs 14 residues. Germline V gene sequence: CDR1 SQVTM, CDR2 ANQGSEA. V shed 7 bases, J shed 1 base, and the junction held 8 bases outside the gene matches. The CDR3 region has the DNA TGCAGCGCCAGAGGGAGGGTGGGCACAGATACGCAGTATTTT. It specifies CSARGRVGTDTQYF.

The sample holds a few counts of this clonotype. The chain uses TRBV5-1 and TRBJ2-5; TRBD2 matches 7 bases. After removal of 3 bases from V and 5 bases from J, the junction contained 7 bases not matched to a gene. Looked up from germline, CDR1 is SGHRS and CDR2 is YFSETQ. CDR3 length: 14 residues. CDR3 coding DNA: TGCGCCAGCAGCTCTCAGGGAGGGGAGGAGACCCAGTACTTC. This sequence encodes CASSSQGGEETQYF.

The CDR3 nucleotides are TGTGCCAGCAGCGCCGGATTGGGCCCCTCGTGGCAGTTCTTC. Protein sequence: CASSAGLGPSWQFF. This chain joins TRBV9 and TRBJ2-1, with unresolved D. V lost 3 bases and J lost 12, with 19 bases in between. Per germline, CDR1 SGDLS and CDR2 YYNGEE. The CDR3 totals 14 residues.

This clonotype showed up many times. The rearrangement links TRBV27 to TRBJ2-7; 11 bases are a match to TRBD2. This CDR3 spans 13 amino acids. Germline lookup yields CDR1 MNHEY and CDR2 SMNVEV (reference sequence). As DNA, the CDR3 is TGTGACGACGGGACTAGCGGAACCTACGAGCAGTACTTC. This codes for CDDGTSGTYEQYF.

This clonotype came up many times. The CDR3 DNA reads TGCGCCAGCAGTGAGTCCGCGGGCTACGAGCAGTACTTC. This sequence encodes CASSESAGYEQYF. V and J are TRBV10-1 and TRBJ2-7; D may be TRBD2 (5 bases). This CDR3 spans 13 amino acids. V lost 0 bases and J lost 3, with 6 bases in between. Germline assignment: CDR1 WNHNN and CDR2 SYGVQD (reference sequence).

This clonotype was counted between two and nine times. The gene calls are TRBV27 and TRBJ1-2; D is undetermined. The V end lost 3 bases, the J end lost 4 bases, and 9 bases lay between the germline ends. CDR1 and CDR2 from the germline V gene are MNHEY and SMNVEV (reference sequence). CDR3 length: 13 residues. The CDR3 protein is CASSFQGSYGYTF. The DNA for the CDR3 is TGTGCCAGCAGTTTTCAAGGGAGCTATGGCTACACCTTC.

In this sample, this clonotype turned up many times. The rearrangement joins TRBV6-6 to TRBJ2-5; D is undetermined. CDR1 and CDR2 from the germline V gene are MNHNY and SVGAGI (reference sequence). The CDR3 spans 16 residues. Trimming cost V 1 base and J 2 bases, with 14 bases left between them. CDR3 residues: CASSYYAVQPQETQYF. In nucleotides, the CDR3 is TGTGCCAGCAGTTACTACGCGGTGCAGCCTCAAGAGACCCAGTACTTC.

Details on this clonotype: With a much larger clone just one base away, this may be a read error. The rearrangement links TRBV7-2 to TRBJ2-1; D ambiguous. Germline V gives CDR1 SGHTA, CDR2 FQGNSA. V gave up 3 bases and J gave up 10 bases, with 16 bases separating them. The CDR3 contains 14 residues. The CDR3 nucleotides are TGTGCCAGCAGCTTGACAAGCGCCTCCTACGAGCAGTTCTTC. It specifies CASSLTSASYEQFF. The whole variable domain, remainder taken from reference TRBV7-2 and TRBJ2-1, is GAGVSQSPSNKVTEKGKDVELRCDPISGHTALYWYRQSLGQGLEFLIYFQGNSAPDKSGLPSDRFSAERTGGSVSTLTIQRTQQEDSAVYLCASSLTSASYEQFFGPGTRLTVL.

The chain carries TRBV20-1 and TRBJ2-7; D is uncertain. The CDR3 runs 12 residues. The V end lost 4 bases, the J end lost 4 bases, and 11 bases lay between the germline ends. Germline CDR1 is DFQATT and CDR2 is SNEGSKA (reference sequence). DNA for the CDR3: TGCAGTGCTACGGACGGGCCTTACGAGCAGTACTTC. Translating gives CSATDGPYEQYF.

Remarks on this clonotype: Being one base from a much bigger clone, this may be a read error. The chain is built from TRBV7-9 and TRBJ1-1; possible D gene TRBD1, 6 bases. CDR1 and CDR2 from the germline V gene are SEHNR and FQNEAQ (reference sequence). The CDR3 extends over 14 amino acids. CDR3 nucleotide sequence: TGTGCCAGCAGCTCAAACAGGGAGAACACTGGAGCTTTCTTT. It encodes CASSSNRENTGAFF.

This clonotype was seen many times. This chain links TRBV20-1 with TRBJ2-7; 7 bases are a match to TRBD2. CDR1 DFQATT and CDR2 SNEGSKA come from the germline V gene (reference sequence). CDR3 length equals 17 residues. The ends lost 1 base at V and 2 bases at J; junction bases unmatched: 14. CDR3 nucleotides: TGCAGTGCTAGAGGACGAGGTTTGGCGGGAGACCCCTACGAGCAGTACTTC. This encodes CSARGRGLAGDPYEQYF.

This clonotype was counted many times. This chain connects TRBV12-3 or TRBV12-4 to TRBJ1-4, with D possibly TRBD1 on 6 matching bases. Trimming left V 6 bases short and J 2 bases short, with 19 bases between. There are 17 residues in the CDR3. The CDR3, as DNA: TGTGCCAGCAGGTCTCTGTCCTGGGGGCACACTAATGAAAAACTGTTTTTT. Protein sequence: CASRSLSWGHTNEKLFF.

Remarks on this clonotype: At one end the junction does not follow the germline gene, possibly because of a read error. The rearrangement links TRBV29-1 to TRBJ2-1; D may be TRBD1 (5 bases). The germline CDR1 and CDR2 sequences are SQVTM and ANQGSEA. This CDR3 is built from 14 residues. CDR3 amino acids: CSIEVNAASGEQFF. CDR3 DNA sequence: TGCAGCATTGAAGTCAATGCGGCCTCAGGGGAGCAGTTCTTC.

This clonotype was observed at least ten times. The gene calls are TRBV2 and TRBJ2-7, with D hard to call. Per the germline V gene, CDR1 is SNHLY and CDR2 is FYNNEI. The V gene lost 3 bases and the J gene lost 2 bases, with 8 bases spanning the gap. The CDR3 has 13 residues. DNA for the CDR3: TGTGCCAGCAGTGAGGCGACAACCTACGAGCAGTACTTC. It is translated as CASSEATTYEQYF.